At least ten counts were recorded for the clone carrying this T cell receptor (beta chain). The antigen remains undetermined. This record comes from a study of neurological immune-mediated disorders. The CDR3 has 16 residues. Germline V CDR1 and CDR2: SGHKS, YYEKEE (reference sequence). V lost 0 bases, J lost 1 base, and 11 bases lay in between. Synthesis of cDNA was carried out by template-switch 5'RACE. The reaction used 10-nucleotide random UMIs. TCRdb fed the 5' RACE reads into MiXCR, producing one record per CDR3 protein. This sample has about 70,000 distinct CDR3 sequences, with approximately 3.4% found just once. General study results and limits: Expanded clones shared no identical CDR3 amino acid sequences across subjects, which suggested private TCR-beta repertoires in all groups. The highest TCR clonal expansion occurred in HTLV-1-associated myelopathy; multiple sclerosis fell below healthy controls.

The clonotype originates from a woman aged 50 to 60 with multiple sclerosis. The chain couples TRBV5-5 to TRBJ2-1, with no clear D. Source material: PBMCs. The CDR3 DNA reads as TGTGCCAGCAGCTTGGCCGTGGCGTTATCCTACAATGAGCAGTTCTTC. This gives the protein CASSLAVALSYNEQFF.